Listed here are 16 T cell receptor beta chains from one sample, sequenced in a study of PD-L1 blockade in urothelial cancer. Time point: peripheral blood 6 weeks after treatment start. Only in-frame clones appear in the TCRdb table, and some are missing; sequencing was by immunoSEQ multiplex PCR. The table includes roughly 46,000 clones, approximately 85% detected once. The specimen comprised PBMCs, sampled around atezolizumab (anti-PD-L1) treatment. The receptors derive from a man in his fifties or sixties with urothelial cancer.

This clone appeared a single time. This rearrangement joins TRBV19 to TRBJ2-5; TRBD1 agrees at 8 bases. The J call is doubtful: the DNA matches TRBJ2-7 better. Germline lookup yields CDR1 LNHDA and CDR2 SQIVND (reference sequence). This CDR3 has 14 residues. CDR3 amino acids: CASSIQGAVSEQYF. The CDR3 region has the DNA TGTGCCAGTAGTATCCAGGGGGCGGTATCCGAGCAGTACTTC.

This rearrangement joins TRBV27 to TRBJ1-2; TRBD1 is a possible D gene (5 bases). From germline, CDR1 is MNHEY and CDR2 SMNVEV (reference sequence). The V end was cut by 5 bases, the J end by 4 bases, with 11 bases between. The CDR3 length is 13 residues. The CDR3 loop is CASSRGTLYGYTF. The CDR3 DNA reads TGTGCCAGCAGTCGCGGGACTCTCTATGGCTACACCTTC.

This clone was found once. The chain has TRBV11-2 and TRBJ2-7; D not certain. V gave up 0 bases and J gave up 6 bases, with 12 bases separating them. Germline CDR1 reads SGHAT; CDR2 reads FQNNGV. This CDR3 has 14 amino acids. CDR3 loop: CASSLDRQVGEQYF. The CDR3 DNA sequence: TGTGCCAGCAGCTTAGATAGGCAGGTGGGCGAGCAGTACTTC.

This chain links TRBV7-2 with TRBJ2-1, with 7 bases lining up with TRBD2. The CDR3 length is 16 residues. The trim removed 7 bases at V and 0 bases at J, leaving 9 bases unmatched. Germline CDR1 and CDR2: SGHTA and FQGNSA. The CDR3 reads CASTVGGVSSYNEQFF. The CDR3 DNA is TGTGCCAGCACCGTGGGGGGGGTAAGCTCCTACAATGAGCAGTTCTTC.

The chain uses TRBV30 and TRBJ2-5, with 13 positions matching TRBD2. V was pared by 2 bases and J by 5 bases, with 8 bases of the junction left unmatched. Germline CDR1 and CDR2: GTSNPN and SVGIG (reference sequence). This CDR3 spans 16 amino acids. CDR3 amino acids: CAWSTSGRARGETQYF. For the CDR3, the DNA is TGTGCCTGGAGTACTAGCGGGAGGGCCCGGGGGGAGACCCAGTACTTC. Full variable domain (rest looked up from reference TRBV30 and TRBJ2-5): SQTIHQWPATLVQPVGSPLSLECTVEGTSNPNLYWYRQAAGRGLQLLFYSVGIGQISSEVPQNLSASRPQDRQFILSSKKLLLSDSGFYLCAWSTSGRARGETQYFGPGTRLLVL.

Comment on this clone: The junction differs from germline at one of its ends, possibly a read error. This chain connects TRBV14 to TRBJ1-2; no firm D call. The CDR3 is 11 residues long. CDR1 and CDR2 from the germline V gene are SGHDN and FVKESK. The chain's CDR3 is CASSQDVRVYF. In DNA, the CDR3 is TGTGCCAGCAGCCAAGATGTTCGGGTCTATTTC.

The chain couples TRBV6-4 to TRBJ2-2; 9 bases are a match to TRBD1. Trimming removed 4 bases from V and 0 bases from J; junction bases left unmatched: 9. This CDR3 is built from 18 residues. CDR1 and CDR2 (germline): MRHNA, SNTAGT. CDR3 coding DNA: TGTGCCAGCAGTGTGAGACAGGGGGGATTCGCGAACACCGGGGAGCTGTTTTTT. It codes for CASSVRQGGFANTGELFF.

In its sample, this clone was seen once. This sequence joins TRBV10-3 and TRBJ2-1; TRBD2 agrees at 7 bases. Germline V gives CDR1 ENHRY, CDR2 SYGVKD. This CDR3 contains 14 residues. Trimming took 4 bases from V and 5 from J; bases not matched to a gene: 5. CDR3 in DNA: TGTGCCATCAGTGCGGTGCTAGCGGACAATGAGCAGTTCTTC. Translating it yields CAISAVLADNEQFF.

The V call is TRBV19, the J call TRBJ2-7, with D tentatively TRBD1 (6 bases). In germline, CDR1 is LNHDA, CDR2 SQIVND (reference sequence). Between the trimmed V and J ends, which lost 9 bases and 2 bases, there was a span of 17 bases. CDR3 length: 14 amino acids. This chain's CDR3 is CASANRALTYEQYF. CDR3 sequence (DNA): TGTGCCAGCGCGAACAGGGCGCTGACCTACGAGCAGTACTTC.

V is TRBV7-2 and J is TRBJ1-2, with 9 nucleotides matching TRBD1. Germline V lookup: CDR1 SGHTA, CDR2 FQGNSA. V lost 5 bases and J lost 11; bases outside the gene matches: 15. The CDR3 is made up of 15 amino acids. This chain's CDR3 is CASSARTGESEAYTF. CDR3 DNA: TGTGCCAGCAGCGCCAGGACAGGGGAATCAGAGGCATACACCTTC.

This CDR3 reads CAWSVGGQWGTEAFF. The CDR3 nucleotides read TGTGCCTGGAGTGTAGGAGGACAGTGGGGCACTGAAGCTTTCTTT. This chain links TRBV30 with TRBJ1-1; weak D call: TRBD1 (6 bases). V was shortened by 0 bases and J by 4 bases, with 15 bases between the two germline ends. This CDR3 region has 15 residues. Germline V gene lookup returns CDR1 GTSNPN and CDR2 SVGIG (reference sequence). Complete variable domain (other parts from reference TRBV30 and TRBJ1-1): SQTIHQWPATLVQPVGSPLSLECTVEGTSNPNLYWYRQAAGRGLQLLFYSVGIGQISSEVPQNLSASRPQDRQFILSSKKLLLSDSGFYLCAWSVGGQWGTEAFFGQGTRLTVV.

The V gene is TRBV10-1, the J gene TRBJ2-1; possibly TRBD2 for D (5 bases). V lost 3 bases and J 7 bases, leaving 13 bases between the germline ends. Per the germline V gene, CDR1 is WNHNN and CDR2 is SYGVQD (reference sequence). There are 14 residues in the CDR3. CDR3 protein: CASSEADPLNEQFF. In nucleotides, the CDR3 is TGCGCCAGCAGTGAAGCGGACCCTCTGAATGAGCAGTTCTTC.

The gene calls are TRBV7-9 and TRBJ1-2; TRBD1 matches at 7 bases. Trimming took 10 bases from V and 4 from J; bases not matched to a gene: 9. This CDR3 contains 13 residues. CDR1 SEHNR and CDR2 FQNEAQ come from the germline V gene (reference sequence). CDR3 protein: CATSKGAGYGYTF. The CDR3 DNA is TGTGCCACTAGTAAGGGGGCAGGCTATGGCTACACCTTC.

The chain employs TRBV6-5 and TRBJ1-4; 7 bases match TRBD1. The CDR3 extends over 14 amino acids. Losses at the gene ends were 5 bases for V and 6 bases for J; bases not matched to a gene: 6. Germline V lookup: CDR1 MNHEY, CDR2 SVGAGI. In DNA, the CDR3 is TGTGCCAGCAGTCAACGACAGGGATATGAAAAACTGTTTTTT. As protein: CASSQRQGYEKLFF.

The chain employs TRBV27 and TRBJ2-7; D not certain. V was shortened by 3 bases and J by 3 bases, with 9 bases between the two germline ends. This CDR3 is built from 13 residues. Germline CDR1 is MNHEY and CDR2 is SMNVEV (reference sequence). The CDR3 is CASSFAQRYEQYF. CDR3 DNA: TGTGCCAGCAGTTTTGCGCAGCGCTACGAGCAGTACTTC.

CDR3 bases: TGTGCCAGCAGCTTCGGAGGGGAAGAGACCCAGTACTTC. Protein: CASSFGGEETQYF. The J gene is TRBJ2-5, the V gene TRBV5-6; TRBD2 might be the D (6 bases). Germline V lookup: CDR1 SGHDT, CDR2 YYEEEE. The CDR3 is made up of 13 amino acids. V gave up 2 bases and J gave up 3 bases, with 8 bases separating them.